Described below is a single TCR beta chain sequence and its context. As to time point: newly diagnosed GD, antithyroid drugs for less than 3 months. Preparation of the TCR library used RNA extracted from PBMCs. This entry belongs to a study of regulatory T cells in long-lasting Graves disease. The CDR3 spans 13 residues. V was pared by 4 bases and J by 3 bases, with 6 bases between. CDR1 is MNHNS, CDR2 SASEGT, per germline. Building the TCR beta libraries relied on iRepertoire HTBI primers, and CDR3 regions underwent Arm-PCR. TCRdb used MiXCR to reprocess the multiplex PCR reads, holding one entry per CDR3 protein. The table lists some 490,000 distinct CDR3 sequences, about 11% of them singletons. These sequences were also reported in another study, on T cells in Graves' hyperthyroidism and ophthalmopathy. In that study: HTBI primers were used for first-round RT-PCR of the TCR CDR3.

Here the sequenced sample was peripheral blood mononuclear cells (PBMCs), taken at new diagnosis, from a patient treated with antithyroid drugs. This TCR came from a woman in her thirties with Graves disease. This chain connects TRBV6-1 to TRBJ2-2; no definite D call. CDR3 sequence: CASSVLDTGELFF. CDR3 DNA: TGTGCCAGCAGTGTACTGGACACCGGGGAGCTGTTTTTT.